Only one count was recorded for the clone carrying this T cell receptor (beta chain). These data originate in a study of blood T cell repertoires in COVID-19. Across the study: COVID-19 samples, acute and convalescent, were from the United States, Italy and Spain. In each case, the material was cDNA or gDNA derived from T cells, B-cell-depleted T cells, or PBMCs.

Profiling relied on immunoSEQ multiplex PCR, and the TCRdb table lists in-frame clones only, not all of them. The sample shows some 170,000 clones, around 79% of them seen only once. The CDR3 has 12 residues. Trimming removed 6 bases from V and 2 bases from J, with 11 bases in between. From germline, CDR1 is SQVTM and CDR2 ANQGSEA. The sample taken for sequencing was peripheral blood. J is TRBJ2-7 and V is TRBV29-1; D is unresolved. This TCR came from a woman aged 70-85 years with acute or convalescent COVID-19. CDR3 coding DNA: TGCAGCGTGAGCTTATCAACCTACGAGCAGTACTTC. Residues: CSVSLSTYEQYF.